This T cell receptor (beta chain) stems from a study of shared clonotypes between healthy human individuals. Study information: Serving as donors were two women and a few men, whose ages spanned 18 to 49. Per-donor plates numbered three CD4 naive, three CD4 memory, two CD8 naive and one CD8 memory.

TCRdb's copy holds only in-frame clones and misses some; the assay was immunoSEQ multiplex PCR. The sample lists about 2 million clones; approximately 94% were seen once. Study-wide points: The diversity represented, both genetic and in exposure history, was limited by few donors. Rarefaction indicated that sorted-subset sequencing remained incomplete although depth was large.

Notes on this clone: Its antigen is undetermined.

CD8 cells regarded as naive lacked CD45RO, were positively chosen for CCR7, and omitted terminally differentiated effector memory CD45RA+ cells. CDR1 is SEHNR and CDR2 is FQNEAQ in the germline V gene (reference sequence). The CDR3 runs 12 residues. V gave up 5 bases and J gave up 6 bases; unmatched junction bases: 3. Sequencing was carried out using naive CD8+ T cells sorted from blood. The V and J genes are TRBV7-9 and TRBJ2-7; 8 nucleotides align to TRBD2. The origin of this receptor is a man between 18 and 35 years old in good health. The CDR3 nucleotides are TGTGCCAGCAGCGGACTAGCCCGCGAGCAGTACTTC. Translated, it gives CASSGLAREQYF. Full variable domain (missing parts from reference TRBV7-9 and TRBJ2-7): DTGVSQNPRHKITKRGQNVTFRCDPISEHNRLYWYRQTLGQGPEFLTYFQNEAQLEKSRLLSDRFSAERPKGSFSTLEIQRTEQGDSAMYLCASSGLAREQYFGPGTRLTVT.